The rows below give T cell receptor beta chains drawn from one sample of a study of a mutant IDH1 vaccine in newly diagnosed glioma. The antigens for these receptors are not known. Generated by immunoSEQ multiplex PCR, the TCRdb table keeps only in-frame clones and is missing some. The sample lists some 51,000 clones, just under 80% seen once, with about 5.2% in the top ten. The sequencing used PBMCs, collected from a glioma patient whose treatment included an IDH1 peptide vaccine. These receptors were collected from a man in his fifties or sixties with glioma. The CDR3 runs from the conserved cysteine through the conserved F or W. D genes are given only for firm matches. The size of a clone is reported for some rows only, either as once, few or many, or as a class for expanded clones.

abundance: -; v_gene: TRBV4-2; j_gene: TRBJ1-1; d_gene: -; CDR3nt: TGTGCCAGCAGCCAAGGGAGGGGAAGGGGCACTGAAGCTTTCTTT; CDR3aa: CASSQGRGRGTEAFF
abundance: -; v_gene: TRBV14; j_gene: TRBJ1-2; d_gene: TRBD1; CDR3nt: TGTGCCAGCAGCCAAGCTCCAGGGGGAGTTTATGGCTACACCTTC; CDR3aa: CASSQAPGGVYGYTF
abundance: -; v_gene: TRBV5-1; j_gene: TRBJ2-2; d_gene: -; CDR3nt: TGCGCCAGCAAAAGAAACACCGGGGAGCTGTTTTTT; CDR3aa: CASKRNTGELFF
abundance: -; v_gene: TRBV7-8; j_gene: TRBJ2-7; d_gene: -; CDR3nt: TGTGCCAGCAGCTTAGGTGAGGTCGCCTACGAGCAGTACTTC; CDR3aa: CASSLGEVAYEQYF
abundance: -; v_gene: TRBV27; j_gene: TRBJ2-7; d_gene: -; CDR3nt: TGTGCCAGCAGTTTAAAGGATCCCTACGAGCAGTACTTC; CDR3aa: CASSLKDPYEQYF
abundance: -; v_gene: TRBV2; j_gene: TRBJ2-1; d_gene: -; CDR3nt: TGTGCCAGCACTCGACTCGATAAAGTGGATGAGCAGTTCTTC; CDR3aa: CASTRLDKVDEQFF
abundance: once; v_gene: TRBV6-6; j_gene: TRBJ1-5; d_gene: -; CDR3nt: TGTGCCAGTGGGCTTACCGCGAGCAATCAGCCCCAGCATTTT; CDR3aa: CASGLTASNQPQHF
abundance: once; v_gene: TRBV5-1; j_gene: TRBJ2-1; d_gene: -; CDR3nt: TGCGCCAGCAGCCCGGTAGGGGAGGCCTACAATGAGCAGTTCTTC; CDR3aa: CASSPVGEAYNEQFF
abundance: -; v_gene: TRBV5-4; j_gene: TRBJ2-2; d_gene: TRBD1; CDR3nt: TGTGCCAGCAGCTCACAGGGGGCAGGGACCGGGGAGCTGTTTTTT; CDR3aa: CASSSQGAGTGELFF
abundance: -; v_gene: TRBV9; j_gene: TRBJ1-5; d_gene: -; CDR3nt: TGTGCCAGCAGCCTCGGGGGGGGAGGTCAGCCCCAGCATTTT; CDR3aa: CASSLGGGGQPQHF
abundance: -; v_gene: TRBV6-5; j_gene: TRBJ2-2; d_gene: -; CDR3nt: TGTGCCAGCAGTTACTCGATAGAAGCCGGGGAGCTGTTTTTT; CDR3aa: CASSYSIEAGELFF
abundance: -; v_gene: TRBV5-4; j_gene: TRBJ2-3; d_gene: TRBD2; CDR3nt: TGTGCCAGCAGCGGCGTTAGCGGGGGGGAGGGTACGCAGTATTTT; CDR3aa: CASSGVSGGEGTQYF
abundance: -; v_gene: TRBV6-1; j_gene: TRBJ1-5; d_gene: -; CDR3nt: TGTGCCAGCAGTGAAGCACAGGGCCTCAATCAGCCCCAGCATTTT; CDR3aa: CASSEAQGLNQPQHF
abundance: -; v_gene: TRBV2; j_gene: TRBJ1-4; d_gene: -; CDR3nt: TGTGCCAGCGAGCGGAGTTTTAATGAAAAACTGTTTTTT; CDR3aa: CASERSFNEKLFF
abundance: -; v_gene: TRBV7-2; j_gene: TRBJ2-5; d_gene: -; CDR3nt: TGTGCCAGCAGCACGAACGTTCGAGAGACCCAGTACTTC; CDR3aa: CASSTNVRETQYF